This is a list of T cell receptor beta chains from one sample in a study of T cell responses to AZD1222 COVID-19 vaccine. Repertoires were generated with immunoSEQ multiplex PCR, while TCRdb's copy carries only in-frame clones and drops some. In the table there are some 150,000 clones, approximately 90% of which are singletons. The sequencing used peripheral blood, collected on day 0 of AZD1222 vaccination. These receptors came from an adult in good health. Both conserved end residues are part of each CDR3. Fields, in order: CDR3 DNA, CDR3 protein, clone size, V gene, J gene, D gene. D genes are given only for firm matches. A clone size is listed for some rows: how often the clone was seen (once, few, many), or a class if it is expanded.

cdr3_nt: TGTGCCAGCAGTTTCGGACTTAACTACGAGCAGTACTTC
cdr3_aa: CASSFGLNYEQYF
clone_size: -
v_call: TRBV28
j_call: TRBJ2-7
d_call: -

cdr3_nt: TGTGCCAGCAGCCAAGGGACAGGACCAACTAATGAAAAACTGTTTTTT
cdr3_aa: CASSQGTGPTNEKLFF
clone_size: -
v_call: TRBV3-1/TRBV3-2
j_call: TRBJ1-4
d_call: TRBD1

cdr3_nt: TGTGCCAGCTCTAGGGTCATGAACACTGAAGCTTTCTTT
cdr3_aa: CASSRVMNTEAFF
clone_size: -
v_call: TRBV6-5
j_call: TRBJ1-1
d_call: -

cdr3_nt: TGTGCCAGCTCACCCCGACAGATGCCCTCCTACGAGCAGTACTTC
cdr3_aa: CASSPRQMPSYEQYF
clone_size: -
v_call: TRBV18
j_call: TRBJ2-7
d_call: -

cdr3_nt: TGCGCCAGCAGCCAAGATTGGGCAGGGGGGACCTCTGGAAACACCATATATTTT
cdr3_aa: CASSQDWAGGTSGNTIYF
clone_size: -
v_call: TRBV4-3
j_call: TRBJ1-3
d_call: TRBD1

cdr3_nt: TGTGCCAGCGGGTCGCACACCTTC
cdr3_aa: CASGSHTF
clone_size: -
v_call: TRBV2
j_call: TRBJ1-2
d_call: -

cdr3_nt: TGTGCCAGCAGCTTAGCAGCTGGACAGGAAGGGGATGAGCAGTTCTTC
cdr3_aa: CASSLAAGQEGDEQFF
clone_size: -
v_call: TRBV7-9
j_call: TRBJ2-1
d_call: TRBD1

cdr3_nt: TGTGCCAGCAGTGAAGCCGACAGGGGGCGCACTGAAGCTTTCTTT
cdr3_aa: CASSEADRGRTEAFF
clone_size: -
v_call: TRBV6-1
j_call: TRBJ1-1
d_call: TRBD1

cdr3_nt: TGTGCCAGCAGTTCAGACGGTAGCAATCAGCCCCAGCATTTT
cdr3_aa: CASSSDGSNQPQHF
clone_size: -
v_call: TRBV27
j_call: TRBJ1-5
d_call: -

cdr3_nt: TGTGCCAGCAGCCTCTGTCCCGGGACAGGAACCCCTTCGCACAAAAACATTCAGTACTTC
cdr3_aa: CASSLCPGTGTPSHKNIQYF
clone_size: -
v_call: TRBV21-1
j_call: TRBJ2-4
d_call: -

cdr3_nt: TGCGCCAGCAGCCAAGGGCTAGCGGGAGGGTCCGAGCAGTACTTC
cdr3_aa: CASSQGLAGGSEQYF
clone_size: -
v_call: TRBV4-3
j_call: TRBJ2-7
d_call: TRBD2

cdr3_nt: TGTGCCAGCAGTTTAGGACAGGGGACCCTCTATGGCTACACCTTC
cdr3_aa: CASSLGQGTLYGYTF
clone_size: -
v_call: TRBV27
j_call: TRBJ1-2
d_call: TRBD1

cdr3_nt: TGTGCCAGTAGTTGGGGAGGGGCTGAAGCTTTCTTT
cdr3_aa: CASSWGGAEAFF
clone_size: -
v_call: TRBV19
j_call: TRBJ1-1
d_call: -

cdr3_nt: TGTGCCAGCAGCCTTGTAACGGCGCATTTTAACACCGGGGAGCTGTTTTTT
cdr3_aa: CASSLVTAHFNTGELFF
clone_size: -
v_call: TRBV5-8
j_call: TRBJ2-2
d_call: -

cdr3_nt: TGTGCCACCAGTGATTTGCAGGTGGTAGTATGGGAAAAACTGTTTTTT
cdr3_aa: CATSDLQVVVWEKLFF
clone_size: once
v_call: TRBV24-1
j_call: TRBJ1-4
d_call: -

cdr3_nt: TGTGCCAGCAGCCTTACCGGGACAGGGGGCAAACTGTTTTTT
cdr3_aa: CASSLTGTGGKLFF
clone_size: -
v_call: TRBV7-2
j_call: TRBJ1-4
d_call: TRBD1

cdr3_nt: TGTGCCAGCAGCTTAGATGGGCCGACGAACACTGAAGCTTTCTTT
cdr3_aa: CASSLDGPTNTEAFF
clone_size: -
v_call: TRBV7-6
j_call: TRBJ1-1
d_call: -

cdr3_nt: TGTGCCAGCAGTGAAATAGGTGGAGGACAGCTATCCTACGAGCAGTACTTC
cdr3_aa: CASSEIGGGQLSYEQYF
clone_size: -
v_call: TRBV25-1
j_call: TRBJ2-7
d_call: -

cdr3_nt: TGTGCCAGCAGTTACTTCACCGGGACAGGGGCCAATGAGCAGTTCTTC
cdr3_aa: CASSYFTGTGANEQFF
clone_size: -
v_call: TRBV6-5
j_call: TRBJ2-1
d_call: TRBD1

cdr3_nt: TGCGCCAGCAGCCCGCTGACAGGGTATGGGGACACTGAAGCTTTCTTT
cdr3_aa: CASSPLTGYGDTEAFF
clone_size: -
v_call: TRBV5-1
j_call: TRBJ1-1
d_call: TRBD1

cdr3_nt: TGTGCCAGCTCACGGGCGGTATACAGGGATAGGACACCCCTCCACTTT
cdr3_aa: CASSRAVYRDRTPLHF
clone_size: -
v_call: TRBV18
j_call: TRBJ1-6
d_call: -

cdr3_nt: TGTGCCAGCTCACCACCGGGGGCGACAGGGGGCGTGGGACTGTTTTTT
cdr3_aa: CASSPPGATGGVGLFF
clone_size: -
v_call: TRBV18
j_call: TRBJ1-4
d_call: TRBD1

cdr3_nt: TGTGCCAGCAGTTTAACGGGACAGCTCTCCTACGAGCAGTACTTC
cdr3_aa: CASSLTGQLSYEQYF
clone_size: -
v_call: TRBV27
j_call: TRBJ2-7
d_call: TRBD1

cdr3_nt: TGTGCCAGCAGCCCCCCAGGCAGACGCACTGAAGCTTTCTTT
cdr3_aa: CASSPPGRRTEAFF
clone_size: -
v_call: TRBV9
j_call: TRBJ1-1
d_call: -

cdr3_nt: TGTGCCAGCAGCTTGGACAACTATGGCTACACCTTC
cdr3_aa: CASSLDNYGYTF
clone_size: -
v_call: TRBV5-4
j_call: TRBJ1-2
d_call: -